The 31 T cell receptor beta chains below were found in one sample sequenced in a study of neurological immune-mediated disorders. TCRdb used MiXCR to reprocess the 5' RACE reads, holding one entry per CDR3 protein. Of about 66,000 distinct CDR3 sequences listed, 4.5% to 5.5% are singletons. Sequencing was done on a sample of PBMCs. The receptors were gathered from a woman in her 70s with multiple sclerosis.

This clonotype was recorded many times. CDR3 sequence: CSATPGTSGASEQYF. The CDR3 nucleotides are TGCAGTGCTACCCCCGGGACTAGCGGGGCCTCGGAGCAGTACTTC. The chain is built from TRBV20-1 and TRBJ2-7, with TRBD2 matching 13 bases. CDR3 length: 15 amino acids. Trimming removed 4 bases from V and 7 bases from J; junction bases left unmatched: 10. Germline V gene sequence: CDR1 DFQATT, CDR2 SNEGSKA (reference sequence).

This clonotype was observed many times. The genes are TRBV5-1 and TRBJ1-1; D is undetermined. The CDR3 has 13 residues. V lost 7 bases and J 0 bases, leaving 10 bases between the germline ends. The germline CDR1 and CDR2 sequences are SGHRS and YFSETQ. CDR3 sequence: CASGRTVNTEAFF. Written as DNA, the CDR3 is TGCGCCAGCGGTCGTACAGTGAACACTGAAGCTTTCTTT.

The chain recombines TRBV7-6 with TRBJ2-5; D not certain. Trimming pared 8 bases from V and 5 bases from J, leaving 24 bases between. The CDR3 is made up of 16 amino acids. Germline CDR1 SGHVS, CDR2 FNYEAQ. The CDR3 region has the DNA TGTGCCAGCTTAGATAGATGGGATCTAGGTTGGGAGACCCAGTACTTC. It specifies CASLDRWDLGWETQYF.

This clonotype was counted many times. This CDR3 is CASSSSAGDGYTF. The CDR3 DNA reads TGTGCCAGCAGCTCGTCGGCAGGGGATGGCTACACCTTC. V usage is TRBV7-3 and J usage is TRBJ1-2; D might be TRBD1 (6 bases). V shed 4 bases and J shed 6 bases, with 12 bases lying between them. Per the germline V gene, CDR1 is SGHTA and CDR2 is FQGTGA. This CDR3 has 13 residues.

This clonotype was observed many times. The chain links TRBV20-1 to TRBJ1-2, with D possibly matching TRBD1 (6 bases). Trimming cost V 3 bases and J 6 bases, with 20 bases left between them. CDR3 length equals 15 residues. Germline V lookup: CDR1 DFQATT, CDR2 SNEGSKA (reference sequence). In DNA form, the CDR3 reads TGCAGTGCTAGGAATATAAGACAGGAGGGAGATGGCTACACCTTC. Translation: CSARNIRQEGDGYTF.

This clonotype has a handful of counts. The CDR3 here is CASSQTRGPTSAYEQYF. The CDR3 DNA sequence: TGTGCCAGCAGCCAAACGCGAGGGCCAACTAGCGCCTACGAGCAGTACTTC. The chain is built from TRBV3-1 and TRBJ2-7; 7 bases match TRBD2. CDR1 is LGHDT, CDR2 YNNKEL, per germline (reference sequence). Unmatched junction bases numbered 12, after V lost 2 bases and J lost 2 bases. The CDR3 loop spans 17 amino acids.

This clonotype was counted ten times or more. The CDR3 loop is CASSESGQGRETQYF. The CDR3 DNA is TGTGCCAGCAGTGAATCGGGACAGGGAAGGGAGACCCAGTACTTC. The chain links TRBV25-1 to TRBJ2-5, with 9 bases matching TRBD1. The CDR3 loop spans 15 amino acids. CDR1 is MGHDK, CDR2 SYGVNS, per germline. The ends lost 1 base at V and 5 bases at J; junction bases unmatched: 5.

This clonotype was seen repeatedly, ten times or more. The gene calls are TRBV7-2 and TRBJ2-7; D possibly corresponds to TRBD2 (7 bases). The CDR3 sequence is 15 residues long. Germline CDR1 is SGHTA and CDR2 is FQGNSA. V lost 5 bases, J lost 5 bases, and 19 bases lay in between. CDR3 sequence (DNA): TGTGCCAGCAGCCCATCCGCGGGGGCGCAGAACGAGCAGTACTTC. This codes for CASSPSAGAQNEQYF.

This clonotype was counted ten times or more. The chain links TRBV7-2 to TRBJ2-3; D is unresolved. Germline CDR1 reads SGHTA; CDR2 reads FQGNSA. This CDR3 comprises 12 residues. Trimming shortened V by 1 base and J by 4 bases, and 3 bases separated the two germline ends. The CDR3 DNA reads TGTGCCAGCAGCTTAGACTCAGATACGCAGTATTTT. Its translation: CASSLDSDTQYF.

This clonotype appeared many times. The rearrangement joins TRBV12-3 or TRBV12-4 to TRBJ2-1; 13 bases agree with TRBD2. This CDR3 has 15 residues. V lost 7 bases, J lost 9 bases, and 9 bases stayed unmatched. CDR3 DNA sequence: TGTGCCAGCACCAGAGGACTAGCGGGAGTTCCTGAGCAGTTCTTC. This encodes CASTRGLAGVPEQFF.

Notes on this clonotype: Just one base apart from a much larger clone, this may be a read error. The chain recombines TRBV9 with TRBJ2-1, with D perhaps TRBD2 (6 bases). From germline, CDR1 is SGDLS and CDR2 YYNGEE. The CDR3 loop spans 15 amino acids. CDR3 sequence: CASSVGSGFYNAQFF. The CDR3 nucleotides read TGTGCCAGCAGCGTAGGTAGCGGCTTCTACAATGCGCAGTTCTTC.

This clonotype appeared many times. The chain carries TRBV7-8 and TRBJ2-7, with 9 bases that match TRBD1. From germline, CDR1 is SGHVS and CDR2 FQNEAQ. This CDR3 has 15 residues. With 6 bases clipped from V and 1 base from J, the junction kept 7 bases outside the gene matches. The CDR3 DNA sequence: TGTGCCAGCAGTCTACAGGGGGCCTGGTCCTACGAGCAGTACTTC. Its protein product is CASSLQGAWSYEQYF. Full variable domain (outside the CDR3, taken from reference TRBV7-8 and TRBJ2-7): GAGVSQSPRYKVAKRGQDVALRCDPISGHVSLFWYQQALGQGPEFLTYFQNEAQLDKSGLPSDRFFAERPEGSVSTLKIQRTQQEDSAVYLCASSLQGAWSYEQYFGPGTRLTVT.

The gene calls are TRBV6-2 or TRBV6-3 and TRBJ2-1; 8 bases match TRBD2. Germline lookup yields CDR1 MNHEY and CDR2 SVGEGT. The CDR3 loop spans 17 amino acids. V lost 2 bases and J lost 7; bases outside the gene matches: 13. CDR3 bases: TGTGCCAGCAGTTACAGTGGGCTAGCGGGTATCTATAATGAGCAGTTCTTC. Translation gives CASSYSGLAGIYNEQFF.

J is TRBJ2-3 and V is TRBV15; 10 bases are shared with TRBD2. V was pared by 1 base and J by 1 base, with 2 bases of the junction left unmatched. The CDR3 is made up of 16 amino acids. CDR1 and CDR2 (germline): LNHNV, YYDKDF (reference sequence). CDR3 protein: CATSRVGTSGTDTQYF. The CDR3, as DNA: TGTGCCACCAGCAGAGTTGGGACTAGCGGCACAGATACGCAGTATTTT.

This clonotype has ten or more counts. The chain uses TRBV15 and TRBJ1-1; possibly TRBD1 for D (6 bases). Germline V gives CDR1 LNHNV, CDR2 YYDKDF (reference sequence). The CDR3 is made up of 16 amino acids. V gave up 1 base and J gave up 3 bases, with 15 bases separating them. CDR3 protein: CATSRGPGGGHTEAFF. CDR3 sequence (DNA): TGTGCCACCAGCAGAGGCCCCGGAGGGGGTCACACTGAAGCTTTCTTT.

This clonotype was counted many times. The V call is TRBV15, the J call TRBJ2-5, with D possibly matching TRBD2 (6 bases). The V gene's germline CDR1 is LNHNV and CDR2 YYDKDF (reference sequence). The V end was cut by 3 bases, the J end by 2 bases, with 10 bases between. The length of the CDR3 is 14 residues. CDR3 coding DNA: TGTGCCACCAGCAGGGGTAGCGGACAAGAGACCCAGTACTTC. Translating gives CATSRGSGQETQYF.

Ten or more counts support this clonotype. J is TRBJ2-1 and V is TRBV7-2; D unclear. Trimming stripped 5 bases from V and 2 bases from J, with 10 bases between. CDR1 SGHTA and CDR2 FQGNSA come from the germline V gene. The CDR3 has 14 residues. CDR3 protein: CASSQRNTYNEQFF. As DNA, the CDR3 is TGTGCCAGCAGCCAGCGCAACACCTACAATGAGCAGTTCTTC.

This clonotype was found many times. This chain uses TRBV6-6 with TRBJ2-5, with 8 bases matching TRBD2. CDR1 is MNHNY and CDR2 is SVGAGI in the germline V gene (reference sequence). CDR3 size: 13 residues. V was pared by 6 bases and J by 9 bases, with 9 bases of the junction left unmatched. The CDR3 coding sequence is TGTGCCAGCAGACTAGCGGCAATAAGGGCCCAGTACTTC. Its translation is CASRLAAIRAQYF.

In this sample, this clonotype turned up a few times. J is TRBJ2-1 and V is TRBV5-6, with 10 bases fitting TRBD1. CDR3 size: 16 residues. The germline CDR1 and CDR2 sequences are SGHDT and YYEEEE. Germline trimming cut 0 bases from V and 7 bases from J; bases unmatched to any gene: 7. CDR3 nucleotides: TGTGCCAGCAGCTTGGCCCGACAGGGGGCACGGAATGAGCAGTTCTTC. Amino acid sequence: CASSLARQGARNEQFF.

This clonotype was observed many times. The CDR3 nucleotides read TGTGCCAGCAGCCAAGATCCATACGGGCAGTCCTATGGCTACACCTTC. Its translation: CASSQDPYGQSYGYTF. The chain combines TRBV14 with TRBJ1-2; no definite D call. The length of the CDR3 is 16 residues. Germline V gene sequence: CDR1 SGHDN, CDR2 FVKESK. Trimming took 0 bases from V and 4 from J, leaving 15 bases between them.

The rearrangement links TRBV10-3 to TRBJ2-1; TRBD2 agrees at 9 bases. J lost 5 bases, V lost 0 bases, and 5 bases had no gene match. This CDR3 has 16 amino acids. From germline, CDR1 is ENHRY and CDR2 SYGVKD. CDR3 sequence: CAISESTGGRDNEQFF. The CDR3 bases are TGTGCCATCAGTGAGTCGACTGGCGGGAGGGACAATGAGCAGTTCTTC.

This clonotype was seen at least ten times. V is TRBV7-2 and J is TRBJ2-1; the D gene is possibly TRBD2 (6 bases). The CDR3 has 16 residues. Looked up from germline, CDR1 is SGHTA and CDR2 is FQGNSA. Deletions cut 1 base from V and 4 bases from J, with 14 bases between. CDR3: CASSLGGGPGYNEQFF. In DNA form, the CDR3 reads TGTGCCAGCAGCTTAGGAGGAGGGCCAGGGTACAATGAGCAGTTCTTC.

This clonotype appeared many times. This sequence joins TRBV12-3 or TRBV12-4 and TRBJ1-1, with a tentative D call TRBD1 (5 bases). The CDR3 is made up of 14 amino acids. Trimming shortened V by 3 bases and J by 1 base, and 9 bases separated the two germline ends. Here the CDR3 reads CASSLGRQNTEAFF. The CDR3 DNA reads TGTGCCAGCAGTTTGGGGCGGCAGAACACTGAAGCTTTCTTT.

The chain uses TRBV10-1 and TRBJ2-7; D not certain. The V gene lost 3 bases and the J gene lost 2 bases, with 5 bases spanning the gap. Germline CDR1 is WNHNN and CDR2 is SYGVQD (reference sequence). This CDR3 region has 12 residues. Here the CDR3 reads CASSDDPYEQYF. The CDR3 coding sequence is TGCGCCAGCAGTGATGATCCCTACGAGCAGTACTTC.

In its sample, this clonotype was seen many times. The V call is TRBV20-1, the J call TRBJ1-1, with D unresolved. Germline values: CDR1 DFQATT, CDR2 SNEGSKA (reference sequence). The CDR3 covers 13 residues. Trimming pared 1 base from V and 2 bases from J, leaving 8 bases between. CDR3 DNA sequence: TGCAGTGCTAGAGGGGGAACTAACACTGAAGCTTTCTTT. It encodes CSARGGTNTEAFF.

The chain joins TRBV5-6 to TRBJ1-1, with D possibly TRBD1 on 5 matching bases. This CDR3 is 14 amino acids long. The V gene lost 1 base and the J gene lost 4 bases, with 11 bases spanning the gap. CDR1 and CDR2 from the germline V gene are SGHDT and YYEEEE. CDR3 DNA: TGTGCCAGCAGCTTGTTACAGGCCTTCACTGAAGCTTTCTTT. Protein sequence: CASSLLQAFTEAFF.

At least ten counts were recorded for this clonotype. The chain recombines TRBV4-1 with TRBJ1-5; D is uncertain. The germline V and J ends were trimmed by 1 base and 0 bases, with 10 bases remaining between them. This CDR3 is 16 amino acids long. Germline V gives CDR1 MGHRA, CDR2 YSYEKL. CDR3: CASSQGVRYSNQPQHF. The CDR3 region has the DNA TGCGCCAGCAGCCAAGGAGTGAGATATAGCAATCAGCCCCAGCATTTT.

The sample holds many counts of this clonotype. V usage is TRBV7-6 and J usage is TRBJ2-1; a weak D match, TRBD2 (7 bases). The CDR3 covers 14 residues. The germline gives CDR1 SGHVS, CDR2 FNYEAQ. Trimming shortened V by 8 bases and J by 7 bases, and 18 bases separated the two germline ends. The CDR3 bases are TGTGCCAGCTCCTGGGGGCGGGAGAGGAATGAGCAGTTCTTC. It translates to CASSWGRERNEQFF. Using reference TRBV7-6 and TRBJ2-1 for the parts outside the CDR3, the full variable domain is GAGVSQSPRYKVTKRGQDVALRCDPISGHVSLYWYRQALGQGPEFLTYFNYEAQQDKSGLPNDRFSAERPEGSISTLTIQRTEQRDSAMYRCASSWGRERNEQFFGPGTRLTVL.

The chain employs TRBV20-1 and TRBJ2-1; D is unclear. The germline gives CDR1 DFQATT, CDR2 SNEGSKA (reference sequence). The CDR3 spans 14 residues. V was pared by 2 bases and J by 8 bases, with 16 bases between. The DNA of the CDR3 is TGCAGTGCTAGAAGGTCCTCAAAAGGCGATGAGCAGTTCTTC. Translation gives CSARRSSKGDEQFF.

Many counts were recorded for this clonotype. The rearrangement joins TRBV7-3 to TRBJ2-7; D is tentatively TRBD1 or TRBD2 (6 bases each). The CDR3 covers 15 residues. V was cut by 2 bases and J by 5 bases, with 16 bases left in between. Germline values: CDR1 SGHTA, CDR2 FQGTGA. In DNA, the CDR3 is TGTGCCAGCAGCTTATCAGAAGGGGGAGGCCACGAGCAGTACTTC. Encoded protein: CASSLSEGGGHEQYF.

This clonotype appeared many times. The chain combines TRBV6-2 or TRBV6-3 with TRBJ2-3; D unresolved. Germline V gene lookup returns CDR1 MNHEY and CDR2 SVGEGT. The CDR3 is 13 amino acids. Trimming left V 6 bases short and J 0 bases short, with 7 bases between. CDR3 sequence reads: CASRERSTDTQYF. The DNA for the CDR3 is TGTGCCAGCAGGGAGCGCAGCACAGATACGCAGTATTTT.